This T cell receptor (beta chain) was sequenced during a study of preoperative IRX-2 immunotherapy in early breast cancer. This clone was seen just once. Only in-frame clones appear in the TCRdb table, and some are missing; sequencing was by immunoSEQ multiplex PCR. The sample lists fewer than 25,000 clones; just under 85% were seen once. Germline V lookup: CDR1 SGDLS, CDR2 YYNGEE. V gave up 4 bases and J gave up 4 bases, with 12 bases separating them. The CDR3 extends over 14 amino acids. Regarding treatment: preoperative locoregional IRX-2 cytokine immunotherapy. V and J are TRBV9 and TRBJ1-3; D not certain. The sample consisted of lymph node tissue, taken after IRX-2 immunotherapy. This clonotype was sampled from a human donor with breast cancer. Here the CDR3 DNA reads TGTGCCAGCAGCCCAGAGGTATCCGGAAACACCATATATTTT. This gives the protein CASSPEVSGNTIYF.